Sequencing of this TCR beta chain was carried out in a study of blood T cell repertoires in COVID-19. On the study more broadly: PBMCs, B-cell-depleted T cells, or T cells provided the cDNA or gDNA that made up the material.

With V trimmed by 0 bases and J by 0 bases, 3 bases remained unmatched. CDR3 length: 16 amino acids. Germline V gene data show CDR1 as SGDLS and CDR2 as YYNGEE. The study assigned cohorts using participant-reported clinical history. In the 2 weeks before study entry, exposed participants met a COVID-19 case, which was PCR-confirmed or clinician-diagnosed. Authors' data handling: Estimates of nucleated cell counts were drawn from the amplification of reference gene primers. Method: immunoSEQ multiplex PCR; TCRdb's copy keeps in-frame clones and lacks some. That table is the source of V, J and clone size, and D and trimming were worked out from the DNA. The repertoire holds roughly 150,000 clones, with approximately 83% as singletons.

The source is an older man who had been exposed to COVID-19. What was sequenced was PBMCs or T cells enriched from blood (not recorded which). V is TRBV9 and J is TRBJ2-1; 7 bases map to TRBD2. The CDR3 sequence is CASSVGTSVSYNEQFF. Written as DNA, the CDR3 is TGTGCCAGCAGCGTAGGTACTAGCGTCTCCTACAATGAGCAGTTCTTC.